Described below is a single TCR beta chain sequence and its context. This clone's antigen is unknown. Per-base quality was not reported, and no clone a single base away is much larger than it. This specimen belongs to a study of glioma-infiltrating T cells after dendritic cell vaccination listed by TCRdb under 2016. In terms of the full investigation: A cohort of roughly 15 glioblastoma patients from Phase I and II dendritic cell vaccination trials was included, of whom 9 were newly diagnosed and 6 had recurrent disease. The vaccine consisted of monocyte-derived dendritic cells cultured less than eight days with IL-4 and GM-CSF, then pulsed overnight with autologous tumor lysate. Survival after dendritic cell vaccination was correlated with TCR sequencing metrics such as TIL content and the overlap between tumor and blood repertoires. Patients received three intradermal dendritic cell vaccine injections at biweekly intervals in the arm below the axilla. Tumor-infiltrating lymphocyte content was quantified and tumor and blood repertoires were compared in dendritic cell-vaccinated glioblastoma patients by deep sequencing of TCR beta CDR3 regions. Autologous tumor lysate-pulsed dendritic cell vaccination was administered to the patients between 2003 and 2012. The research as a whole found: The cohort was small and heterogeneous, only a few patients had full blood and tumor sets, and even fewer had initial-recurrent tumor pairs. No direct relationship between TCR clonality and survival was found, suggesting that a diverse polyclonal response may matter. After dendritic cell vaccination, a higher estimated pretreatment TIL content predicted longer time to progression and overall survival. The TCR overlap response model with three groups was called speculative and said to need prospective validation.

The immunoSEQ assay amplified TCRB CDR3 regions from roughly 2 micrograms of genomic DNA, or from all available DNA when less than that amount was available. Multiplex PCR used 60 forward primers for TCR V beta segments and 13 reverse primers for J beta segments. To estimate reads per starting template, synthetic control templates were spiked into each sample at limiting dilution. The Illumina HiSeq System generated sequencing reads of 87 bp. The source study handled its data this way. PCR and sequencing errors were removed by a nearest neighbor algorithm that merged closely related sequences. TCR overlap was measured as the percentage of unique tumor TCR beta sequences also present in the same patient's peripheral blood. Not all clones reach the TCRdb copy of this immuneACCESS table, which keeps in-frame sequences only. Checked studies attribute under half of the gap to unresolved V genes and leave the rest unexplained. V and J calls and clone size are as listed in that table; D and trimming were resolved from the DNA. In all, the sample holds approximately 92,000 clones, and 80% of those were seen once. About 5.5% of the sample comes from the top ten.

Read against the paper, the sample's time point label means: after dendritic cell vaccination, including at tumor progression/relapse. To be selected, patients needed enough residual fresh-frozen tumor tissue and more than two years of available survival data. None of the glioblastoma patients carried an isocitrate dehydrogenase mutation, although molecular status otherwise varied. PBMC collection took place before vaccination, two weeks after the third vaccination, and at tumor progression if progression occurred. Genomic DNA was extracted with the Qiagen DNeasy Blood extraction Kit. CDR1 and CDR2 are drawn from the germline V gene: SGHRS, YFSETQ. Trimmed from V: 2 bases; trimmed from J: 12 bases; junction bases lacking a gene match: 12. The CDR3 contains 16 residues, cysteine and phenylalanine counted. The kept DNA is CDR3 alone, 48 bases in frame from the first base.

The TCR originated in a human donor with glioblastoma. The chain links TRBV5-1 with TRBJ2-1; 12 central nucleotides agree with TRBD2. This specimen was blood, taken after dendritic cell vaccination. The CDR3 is CASSFGTSGRWVGQFF. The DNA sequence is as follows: TGCGCCAGCAGCTTTGGGACTAGCGGGCGGTGGGTCGGGCAGTTCTTC.